This T cell receptor (beta chain) originates from a study of cytomegalovirus exposure and HLA in healthy donors. Regarding this clone: Its specificity is not known.

Notes on the study in general: In a later analysis, about 17,000 TCR beta sequences were associated with HLA alleles at 0.05 false discovery rate. Among donors in an Asian-associated ancestry cluster, a later analysis reportedly found fewer N-insertions than the roughly 680-donor mean.

The PCR had 60 Vbeta and 13 Jbeta primers. Repertoires were generated with immunoSEQ multiplex PCR, while TCRdb's copy carries only in-frame clones and drops some. The sample contains about 190,000 clones, 60% to 85% of which appear only once. The CDR3 sequence is 14 residues long. Germline assignment: CDR1 ENHRY and CDR2 SYGVKD. Trimming cost V 7 bases and J 0 bases, with 12 bases left between them. This chain links TRBV10-3 with TRBJ1-1; D remains unclear. This clonotype was sampled from a woman aged 40 to 50 in good health and CMV-seronegative. The sequencing input was PBMCs. The CDR3 spells CAITGGMMNTEAFF. Here the CDR3 DNA reads TGTGCCATCACTGGAGGGATGATGAACACTGAAGCTTTCTTT.